This T cell receptor beta chain comes out of a study of cytomegalovirus exposure and HLA in healthy donors. About the research overall: An earlier analysis found roughly 110 million unique TCR beta sequences from about 190 million T cells. General study findings and limits: Follow-up analysis found HLA locus-dependent TCR association rates, highest for DRB1 and lowest for HLA-C. Cytomegalovirus-associated TCR beta chains were listed, numbering 150 to 200. What a later analysis showed was that several of the most significant clusters appeared linked to common viral pathogens.

Trimming cost V 0 bases and J 9 bases, with 6 bases left between them. From germline, CDR1 is GTSNPN and CDR2 SVGIG (reference sequence). This CDR3 has 11 residues. Points on this clone: What it binds is unknown.

Researchers ran the PCR with 60 Vbeta and 13 Jbeta primers. TCRdb's copy holds only in-frame clones and misses some; the assay was immunoSEQ multiplex PCR. The repertoire includes some 150,000 clones, approximately 85% of them detected once, and roughly 8% sits in the top ten. Sequencing was carried out using PBMCs. The sequence came from a woman in her fifties or sixties in good health and CMV-seropositive. The chain joins TRBV30 to TRBJ2-1; D call uncertain. The chain's CDR3 is CAWSVYFEQFF. CDR3 nucleotide sequence: TGTGCCTGGAGTGTATACTTTGAGCAGTTCTTC.